A selection of T cell receptor beta chains follows, all from one sample in a study of cytomegalovirus exposure and HLA in healthy donors. Only in-frame clones appear in the TCRdb table, and some are missing; sequencing was by immunoSEQ multiplex PCR. Of 150,000 or so clones listed, about 74% are singletons. The sequenced sample consisted of PBMCs. Receptors originate from a woman between 35 and 50 years old in good health and CMV-seronegative. The conserved cysteine and the conserved F or W are not part of the CDR3 here. Each record gives: V gene, D gene, J gene, CDR3 protein. The D gene is left open where the match is weak.

v_call: TRBV5-1
d_call: TRBD1
j_call: TRBJ1-2
cdr3_aa: ASSDRASNYGYT

v_call: TRBV21-1
d_call: NA
j_call: TRBJ2-5
cdr3_aa: ASSRTSHPETQY

v_call: TRBV29-1
d_call: NA
j_call: TRBJ2-3
cdr3_aa: SIVQGYDTQY

v_call: TRBV5-4
d_call: TRBD1
j_call: TRBJ1-3
cdr3_aa: ASSLWDRGAGNTIY

v_call: TRBV29-1
d_call: NA
j_call: TRBJ1-5
cdr3_aa: SVDGRQWNQPQH

v_call: TRBV5-6
d_call: TRBD2
j_call: TRBJ2-5
cdr3_aa: ASTSGRARETQY

v_call: TRBV4-2
d_call: NA
j_call: TRBJ1-4
cdr3_aa: ASSQETGGRKLF

v_call: TRBV10-3
d_call: TRBD2
j_call: TRBJ2-7
cdr3_aa: AIRPLAGAPYEQY

v_call: TRBV6-1
d_call: TRBD1
j_call: TRBJ1-1
cdr3_aa: ASSEVTGQGGTEAF

v_call: TRBV27
d_call: TRBD1
j_call: TRBJ2-1
cdr3_aa: ASSLGTVYNEQF

v_call: TRBV4-1
d_call: NA
j_call: TRBJ2-7
cdr3_aa: ASSQAQDFSYEQY

v_call: TRBV29-1
d_call: TRBD2
j_call: TRBJ2-7
cdr3_aa: SAHTFGGNEQY

v_call: TRBV18
d_call: TRBD1
j_call: TRBJ1-1
cdr3_aa: ASSPGTGEEAF

v_call: TRBV18
d_call: NA
j_call: TRBJ1-1
cdr3_aa: AAHGQGRSTEAF

v_call: TRBV6-5
d_call: TRBD1
j_call: TRBJ2-5
cdr3_aa: ASSYLPDRGETQY

v_call: TRBV5-4
d_call: NA
j_call: TRBJ2-5
cdr3_aa: ASRTRDKQETQY

v_call: TRBV6-1
d_call: NA
j_call: TRBJ2-1
cdr3_aa: ASSESAGASDNEQF

v_call: TRBV2
d_call: TRBD1
j_call: TRBJ2-7
cdr3_aa: ASMSTGDPYEQY

v_call: TRBV18
d_call: TRBD1
j_call: TRBJ1-5
cdr3_aa: ASSPGQGNQPQH

v_call: TRBV5-1
d_call: NA
j_call: TRBJ2-2
cdr3_aa: ASSSQSGNTGELF

v_call: TRBV28
d_call: TRBD1
j_call: TRBJ1-1
cdr3_aa: ASNQDRGVVGTEAF

v_call: TRBV5-4
d_call: NA
j_call: TRBJ2-5
cdr3_aa: ASSLVFRGGETQY

v_call: TRBV6-1
d_call: NA
j_call: TRBJ1-2
cdr3_aa: ASRKNGQSYGYT

v_call: TRBV7-8
d_call: NA
j_call: TRBJ1-1
cdr3_aa: ASSLQPGVNTEAF

v_call: TRBV25-1
d_call: NA
j_call: TRBJ1-4
cdr3_aa: ASSFNEKLF

v_call: TRBV10-3
d_call: NA
j_call: TRBJ1-2
cdr3_aa: AISELFLYGYT

v_call: TRBV5-1
d_call: NA
j_call: TRBJ2-2
cdr3_aa: ASVASGTSTGELF

v_call: TRBV6-1
d_call: NA
j_call: TRBJ1-1
cdr3_aa: ASSELVGAETEAF

v_call: TRBV11-2
d_call: NA
j_call: TRBJ2-7
cdr3_aa: ASSRGIHEQY

v_call: TRBV7-8
d_call: NA
j_call: TRBJ2-5
cdr3_aa: ASSLTGTAQETQY

v_call: TRBV7-6
d_call: TRBD1
j_call: TRBJ1-5
cdr3_aa: ASSLDRGYQPQH

v_call: TRBV18
d_call: TRBD1
j_call: TRBJ1-6
cdr3_aa: ASSLGQQADNSPLH

v_call: TRBV11-3
d_call: TRBD2
j_call: TRBJ2-1
cdr3_aa: ASKPPGGTYNEQF

v_call: TRBV5-1
d_call: TRBD1
j_call: TRBJ2-1
cdr3_aa: ATYPRGGDEQF

v_call: TRBV7-2
d_call: NA
j_call: TRBJ1-5
cdr3_aa: ASSLVQNQPQH

v_call: TRBV30
d_call: TRBD1
j_call: TRBJ1-2
cdr3_aa: AWSGQDRATALA

v_call: TRBV7-9
d_call: NA
j_call: TRBJ1-2
cdr3_aa: ASSLVVRGLGGYT

v_call: TRBV5-6
d_call: NA
j_call: TRBJ1-1
cdr3_aa: ASSLIGGAAGTEAF

v_call: TRBV2
d_call: NA
j_call: TRBJ2-7
cdr3_aa: ASTLEGFGTYEQY

v_call: TRBV4-1
d_call: TRBD2
j_call: TRBJ2-1
cdr3_aa: ASTAIGLAVNNEQL

v_call: TRBV10-2
d_call: NA
j_call: TRBJ2-1
cdr3_aa: ASSGEGTSQF

v_call: TRBV29-1
d_call: TRBD2
j_call: TRBJ2-3
cdr3_aa: SGNGLAGSSTDTQY

v_call: TRBV19
d_call: NA
j_call: TRBJ2-7
cdr3_aa: ASSIVTGSPSYEQY